Here is one T cell receptor (beta chain) with its context. The data originate from a study of blood T cell repertoires in COVID-19. Study details: There were acute and convalescent COVID-19 samples, and they came from the United States, Italy and Spain. T cells, B-cell-depleted T cells, or PBMCs supplied cDNA or gDNA.

The germline CDR1 and CDR2 sequences are SGHRS and YFSETQ. V lost 4 bases and J lost 5, with 16 bases in between. This CDR3 has 15 residues. The data were produced by immunoSEQ multiplex PCR, yet TCRdb's version contains in-frame clones alone and is incomplete. The table shows 80,000 or so clones, with around 86% occurring only once. The sequence was obtained from a man older than 75 with acute or convalescent COVID-19. This chain links TRBV5-1 with TRBJ2-1; TRBD1 might be the D (5 bases). Source material: peripheral blood. The CDR3 reads CASSTEAGYNNEQFF. The CDR3 bases are TGCGCCAGCAGCACAGAGGCAGGGTACAACAATGAGCAGTTCTTC.